In this sample, the clone carrying this TCR beta chain turned up a few times. TCRdb ran MiXCR on the RT-PCR reads and lists one entry per CDR3 protein. The sample lists around 700,000 distinct CDR3 sequences, approximately 14% seen once, with roughly 3.9% in the top ten. Trimming removed 2 bases from V and 0 bases from J, with 7 bases in between. In germline, CDR1 is DFQATT, CDR2 SNEGSKA (reference sequence). CDR3 size: 13 residues. This receptor was obtained from a female donor in good health, serving as a healthy control. The sample taken for sequencing was memory CD4+ T cells from blood. The chain uses TRBV20-1 and TRBJ1-2, with unresolved D. The CDR3 loop is CSARSGANYGYTF. The CDR3 bases are TGCAGTGCTAGAAGTGGGGCTAACTATGGCTACACCTTC.